This T cell receptor (beta chain) was obtained from a study of beta chain features in type 1 diabetes. CDR3 size: 13 residues. V gave up 7 bases and J gave up 5 bases, with 14 bases separating them. The germline gives CDR1 SNHLY, CDR2 FYNNEI. Broader study findings: Here, the possible influence of HLA type (on TCRB rearrangement) remained unresolved.

Reverse transcription of all isolated RNA meant that expressed TCRB transcripts were sequenced. The protocol was immunoSEQ multiplex PCR, while the TCRdb copy is restricted to in-frame clones and leaves out a portion. This sample yields 200,000 to 250,000 clones, of which about 9.3% are seen a single time; approximately 0.035% belongs to the top ten. Every sorted population was more than 95% pure. There are a few counts of this clone. Its antigen remains unidentified. The sequenced material came from naive CD4+ T cells from blood. The chain has TRBV2 and TRBJ1-1; unclear D gene. The source of this sequence is a woman aged 18-35 years in good health. The CDR3 nucleotides are TGTGCCAGCACTGCGCTCTCGATTACTGAAGCTTTCTTT. Encoded protein: CASTALSITEAFF.